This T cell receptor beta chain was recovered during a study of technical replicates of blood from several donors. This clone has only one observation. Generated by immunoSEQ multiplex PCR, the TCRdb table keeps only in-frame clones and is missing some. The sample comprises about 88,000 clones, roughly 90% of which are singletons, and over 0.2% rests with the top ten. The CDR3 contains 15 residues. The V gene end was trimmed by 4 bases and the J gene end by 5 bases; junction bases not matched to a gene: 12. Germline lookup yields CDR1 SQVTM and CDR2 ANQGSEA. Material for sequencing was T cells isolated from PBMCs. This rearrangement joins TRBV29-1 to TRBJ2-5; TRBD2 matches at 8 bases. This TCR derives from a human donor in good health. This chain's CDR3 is CSVAGEREKWETQYF. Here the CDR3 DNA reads TGCAGCGTTGCCGGGGAGCGGGAGAAGTGGGAGACCCAGTACTTC. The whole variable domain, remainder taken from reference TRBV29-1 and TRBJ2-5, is SAVISQKPSRDICQRGTSLTIQCQVDSQVTMMFWYRQQPGQSLTLIATANQGSEATYESGFVIDKFPISRPNLTFSTLTVSNMSPEDSSIYLCSVAGEREKWETQYFGPGTRLLVL.